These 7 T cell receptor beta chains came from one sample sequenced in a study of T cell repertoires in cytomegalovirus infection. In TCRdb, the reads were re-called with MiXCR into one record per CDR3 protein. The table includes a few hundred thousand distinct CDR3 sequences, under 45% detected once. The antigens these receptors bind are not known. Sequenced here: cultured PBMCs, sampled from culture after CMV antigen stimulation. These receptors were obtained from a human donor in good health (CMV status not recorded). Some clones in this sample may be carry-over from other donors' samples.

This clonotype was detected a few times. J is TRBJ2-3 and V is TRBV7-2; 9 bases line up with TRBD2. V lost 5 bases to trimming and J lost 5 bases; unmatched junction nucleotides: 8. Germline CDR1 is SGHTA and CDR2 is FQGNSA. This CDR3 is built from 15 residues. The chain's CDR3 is CASSKGLALEDTQYF. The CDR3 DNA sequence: TGTGCCAGCAGCAAAGGACTAGCGCTGGAAGATACGCAGTATTTT.

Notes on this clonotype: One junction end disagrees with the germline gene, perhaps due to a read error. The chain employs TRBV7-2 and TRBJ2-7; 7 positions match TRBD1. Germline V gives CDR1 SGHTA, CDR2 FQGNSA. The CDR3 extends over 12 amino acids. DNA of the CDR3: TGTGCCAGCAGCTTAGCCCAGACAGGGAAGCACTTC. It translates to CASSLAQTGKHF.

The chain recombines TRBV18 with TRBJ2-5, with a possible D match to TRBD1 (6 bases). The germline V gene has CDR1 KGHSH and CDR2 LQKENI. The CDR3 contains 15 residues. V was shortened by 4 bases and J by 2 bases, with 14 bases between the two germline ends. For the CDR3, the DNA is TGTGCCAGCTCACGAGAACAGGGTTCTCAAGAGACCCAGTACTTC. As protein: CASSREQGSQETQYF.

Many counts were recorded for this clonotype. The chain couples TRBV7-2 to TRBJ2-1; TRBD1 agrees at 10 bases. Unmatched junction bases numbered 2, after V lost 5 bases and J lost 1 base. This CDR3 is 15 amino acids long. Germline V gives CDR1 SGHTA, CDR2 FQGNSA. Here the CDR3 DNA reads TGTGCCAGCAGCCGGGGACAGGGGTCCTACAATGAGCAGTTCTTC. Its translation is CASSRGQGSYNEQFF.

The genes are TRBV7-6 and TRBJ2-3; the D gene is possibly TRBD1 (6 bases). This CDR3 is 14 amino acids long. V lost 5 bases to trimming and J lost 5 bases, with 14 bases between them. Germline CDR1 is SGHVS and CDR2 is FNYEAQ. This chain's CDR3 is CASSQQGTGDTQYF. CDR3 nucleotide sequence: TGTGCCAGCAGCCAACAGGGAACAGGAGATACGCAGTATTTT.

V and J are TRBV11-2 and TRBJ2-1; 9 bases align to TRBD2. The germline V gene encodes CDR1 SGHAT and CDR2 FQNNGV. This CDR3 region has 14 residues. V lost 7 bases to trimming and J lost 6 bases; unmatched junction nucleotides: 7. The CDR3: CASNQGLAGNEQFF. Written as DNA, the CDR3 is TGTGCCAGCAACCAGGGACTAGCAGGCAATGAGCAGTTCTTC. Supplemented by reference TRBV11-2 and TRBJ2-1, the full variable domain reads EAGVAQSPRYKIIEKRQSVAFWCNPISGHATLYWYQQILGQGPKLLIQFQNNGVVDDSQLPKDRFSAERLKGVDSTLKIQPAKLEDSAVYLCASNQGLAGNEQFFGPGTRLTVL.

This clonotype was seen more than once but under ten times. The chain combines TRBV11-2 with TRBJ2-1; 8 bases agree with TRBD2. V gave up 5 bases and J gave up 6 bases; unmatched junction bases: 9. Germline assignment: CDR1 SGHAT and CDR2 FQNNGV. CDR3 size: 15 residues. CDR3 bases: TGTGCCAGCAGCCCCACCAGCGGGAGTCGCAATGAGCAGTTCTTC. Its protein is CASSPTSGSRNEQFF.